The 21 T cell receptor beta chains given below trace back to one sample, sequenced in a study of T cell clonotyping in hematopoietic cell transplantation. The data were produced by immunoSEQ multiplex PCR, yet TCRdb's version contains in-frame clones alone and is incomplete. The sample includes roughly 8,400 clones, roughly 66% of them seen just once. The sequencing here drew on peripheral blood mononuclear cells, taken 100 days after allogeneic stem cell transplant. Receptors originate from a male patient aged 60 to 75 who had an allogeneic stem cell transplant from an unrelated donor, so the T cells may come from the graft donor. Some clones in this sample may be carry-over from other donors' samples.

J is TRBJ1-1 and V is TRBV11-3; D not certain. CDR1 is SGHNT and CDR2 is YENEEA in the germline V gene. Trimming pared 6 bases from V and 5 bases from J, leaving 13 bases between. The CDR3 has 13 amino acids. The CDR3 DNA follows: TGTGCCAGCAGTGAAGCCCCGGGGACTGAAGCTTTCTTT. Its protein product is CASSEAPGTEAFF.

CDR3 loop: CSAKAGRTDTQYF. For the CDR3, the DNA is TGCAGCGCCAAAGCGGGTCGCACAGATACGCAGTATTTT. The chain recombines TRBV29-1 with TRBJ2-3; TRBD2 might be the D (6 bases). Germline-derived CDR1 and CDR2 are SQVTM and ANQGSEA. V was clipped by 7 bases and J by 1 base, with 12 bases between them. This CDR3 spans 13 amino acids.

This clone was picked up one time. The CDR3 here is CASSPGRNTGELFF. DNA for the CDR3: TGTGCCAGCAGCCCCGGACGGAACACCGGGGAGCTGTTTTTT. This chain connects TRBV6-6 to TRBJ2-2; D uncertain. Trimming shortened V by 6 bases and J by 1 base, and 9 bases separated the two germline ends. CDR3 length: 14 amino acids. Germline V gives CDR1 MNHNY, CDR2 SVGAGI (reference sequence).

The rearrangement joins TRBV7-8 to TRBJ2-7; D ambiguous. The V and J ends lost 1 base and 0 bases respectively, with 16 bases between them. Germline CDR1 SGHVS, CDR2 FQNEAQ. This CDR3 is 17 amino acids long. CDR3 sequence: CASSLGVLGGYSYEQYF. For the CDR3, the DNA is TGTGCCAGCAGCTTAGGGGTATTAGGTGGCTACTCCTACGAGCAGTACTTC.

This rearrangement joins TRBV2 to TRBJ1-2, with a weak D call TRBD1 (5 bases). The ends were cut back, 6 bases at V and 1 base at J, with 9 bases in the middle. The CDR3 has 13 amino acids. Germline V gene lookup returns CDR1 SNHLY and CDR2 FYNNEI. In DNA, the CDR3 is TGTGCCAGCAGGTGGCAGGGTAACTATGGCTACACCTTC. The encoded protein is CASRWQGNYGYTF.

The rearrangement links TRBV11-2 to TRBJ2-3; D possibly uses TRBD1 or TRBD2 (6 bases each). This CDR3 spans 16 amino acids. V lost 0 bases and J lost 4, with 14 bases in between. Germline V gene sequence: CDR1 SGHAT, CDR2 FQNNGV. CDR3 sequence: CASSLDGVGGADTQYF. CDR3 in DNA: TGTGCCAGCAGCTTAGATGGAGTCGGGGGCGCAGATACGCAGTATTTT.

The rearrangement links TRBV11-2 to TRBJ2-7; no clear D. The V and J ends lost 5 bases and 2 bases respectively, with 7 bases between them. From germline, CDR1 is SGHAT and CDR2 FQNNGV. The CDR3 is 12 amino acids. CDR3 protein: CASSGEAYEQYF. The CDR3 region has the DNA TGTGCCAGCAGCGGAGAGGCCTACGAGCAGTACTTC.

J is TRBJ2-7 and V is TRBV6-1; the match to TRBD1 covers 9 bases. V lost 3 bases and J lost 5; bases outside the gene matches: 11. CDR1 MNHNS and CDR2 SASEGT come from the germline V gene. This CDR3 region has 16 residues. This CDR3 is CASSEGVYRGLNEQYF. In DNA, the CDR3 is TGTGCCAGCAGTGAGGGGGTATACAGGGGGCTGAACGAGCAGTACTTC.

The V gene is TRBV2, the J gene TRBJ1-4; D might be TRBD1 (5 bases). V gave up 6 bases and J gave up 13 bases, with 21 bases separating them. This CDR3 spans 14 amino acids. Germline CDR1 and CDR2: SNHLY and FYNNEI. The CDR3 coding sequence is TGTGCCAGCAGGAAGCGGGACGGGCTTAACGTACTGTTTTTT. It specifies CASRKRDGLNVLFF. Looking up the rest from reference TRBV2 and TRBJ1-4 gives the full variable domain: EPEVTQTPSHQVTQMGQEVILRCVPISNHLYFYWYRQILGQKVEFLVSFYNNEISEKSEIFDDQFSVERPDGSNFTLKIRSTKLEDSAMYFCASRKRDGLNVLFFGSGTQLSVL.

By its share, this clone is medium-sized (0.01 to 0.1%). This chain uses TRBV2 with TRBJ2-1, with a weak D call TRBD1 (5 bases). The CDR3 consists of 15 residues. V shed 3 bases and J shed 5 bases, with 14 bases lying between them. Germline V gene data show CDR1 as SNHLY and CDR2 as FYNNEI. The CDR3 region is CASSEDRGGHNEQFF. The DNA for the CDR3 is TGTGCCAGCAGTGAGGATAGGGGTGGCCACAATGAGCAGTTCTTC. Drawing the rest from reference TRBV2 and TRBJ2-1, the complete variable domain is EPEVTQTPSHQVTQMGQEVILRCVPISNHLYFYWYRQILGQKVEFLVSFYNNEISEKSEIFDDQFSVERPDGSNFTLKIRSTKLEDSAMYFCASSEDRGGHNEQFFGPGTRLTVL.

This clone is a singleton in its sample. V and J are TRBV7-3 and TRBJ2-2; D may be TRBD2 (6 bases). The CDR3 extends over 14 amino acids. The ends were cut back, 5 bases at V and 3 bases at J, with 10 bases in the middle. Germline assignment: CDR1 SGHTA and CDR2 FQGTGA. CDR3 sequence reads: CASSLGLYTGELFF. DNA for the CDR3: TGTGCCAGCAGCCTAGGACTATACACCGGGGAGCTGTTTTTT.

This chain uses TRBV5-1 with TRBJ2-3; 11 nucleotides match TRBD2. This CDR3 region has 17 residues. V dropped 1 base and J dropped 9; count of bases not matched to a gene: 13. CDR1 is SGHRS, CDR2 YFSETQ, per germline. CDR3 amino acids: CASSLILPSGGLGTQYF. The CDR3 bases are TGCGCCAGCAGCTTGATACTCCCTAGCGGGGGGTTAGGCACGCAGTATTTT.

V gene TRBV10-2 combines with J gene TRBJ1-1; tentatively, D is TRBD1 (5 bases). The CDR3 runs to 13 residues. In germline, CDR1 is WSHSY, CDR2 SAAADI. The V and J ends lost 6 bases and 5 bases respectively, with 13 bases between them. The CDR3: CASRLDRGTEAFF. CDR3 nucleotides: TGCGCCAGCAGATTGGATCGGGGGACTGAAGCTTTCTTT.

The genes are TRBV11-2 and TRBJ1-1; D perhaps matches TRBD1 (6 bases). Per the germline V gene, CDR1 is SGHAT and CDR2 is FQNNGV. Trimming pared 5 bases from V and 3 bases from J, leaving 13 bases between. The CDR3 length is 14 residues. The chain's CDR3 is CASSRSNRDTEAFF. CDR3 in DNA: TGTGCCAGCAGCCGCAGCAACAGGGACACTGAAGCTTTCTTT.

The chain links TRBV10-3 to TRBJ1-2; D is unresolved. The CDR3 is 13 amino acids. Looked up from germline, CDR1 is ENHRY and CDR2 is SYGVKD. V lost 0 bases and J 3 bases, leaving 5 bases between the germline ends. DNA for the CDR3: TGTGCCATCAGTGAGTCGACGGACTATGGCTACACCTTC. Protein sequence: CAISESTDYGYTF.

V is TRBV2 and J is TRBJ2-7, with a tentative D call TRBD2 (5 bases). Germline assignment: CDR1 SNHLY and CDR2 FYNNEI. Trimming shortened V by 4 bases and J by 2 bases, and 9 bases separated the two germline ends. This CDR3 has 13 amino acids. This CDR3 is CASSGGFPYEQYF. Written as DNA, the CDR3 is TGTGCCAGCAGTGGAGGGTTCCCCTACGAGCAGTACTTC.

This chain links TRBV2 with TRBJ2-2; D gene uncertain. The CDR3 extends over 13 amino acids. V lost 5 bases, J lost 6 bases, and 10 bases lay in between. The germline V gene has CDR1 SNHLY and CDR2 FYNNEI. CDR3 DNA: TGTGCCAGCAGTCTGAGACTGGCCGGGGAGCTGTTTTTT. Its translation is CASSLRLAGELFF.

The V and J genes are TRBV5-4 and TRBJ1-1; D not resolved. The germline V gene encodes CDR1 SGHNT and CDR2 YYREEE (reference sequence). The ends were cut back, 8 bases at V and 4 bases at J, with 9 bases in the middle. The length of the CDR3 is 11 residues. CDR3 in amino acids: CASYKGTEAFF. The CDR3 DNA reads TGTGCCAGTTACAAGGGCACTGAAGCTTTCTTT. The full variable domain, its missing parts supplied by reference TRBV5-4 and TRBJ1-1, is ETGVTQSPTHLIKTRGQQVTLRCSSQSGHNTVSWYQQALGQGPQFIFQYYREEENGRGNFPPRFSGLQFPNYSSELNVNALELDDSALYLCASYKGTEAFFGQGTRLTVV.

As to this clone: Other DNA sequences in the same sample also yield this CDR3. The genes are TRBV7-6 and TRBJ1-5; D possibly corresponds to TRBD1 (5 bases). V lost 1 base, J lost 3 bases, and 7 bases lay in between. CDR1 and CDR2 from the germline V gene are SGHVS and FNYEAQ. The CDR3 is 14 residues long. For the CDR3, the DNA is TGTGCCAGCAGCTTAGGGGACTACAATCAGCCCCAGCATTTT. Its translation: CASSLGDYNQPQHF.

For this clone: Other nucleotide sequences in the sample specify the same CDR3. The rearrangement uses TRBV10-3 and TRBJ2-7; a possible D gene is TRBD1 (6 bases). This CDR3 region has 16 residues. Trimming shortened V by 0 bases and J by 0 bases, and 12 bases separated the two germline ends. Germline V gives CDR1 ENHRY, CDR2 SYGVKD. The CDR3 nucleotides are TGTGCCATCAGTGAGTCTAGGGGGAGCCTCTCCTACGAGCAGTACTTC. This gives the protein CAISESRGSLSYEQYF.

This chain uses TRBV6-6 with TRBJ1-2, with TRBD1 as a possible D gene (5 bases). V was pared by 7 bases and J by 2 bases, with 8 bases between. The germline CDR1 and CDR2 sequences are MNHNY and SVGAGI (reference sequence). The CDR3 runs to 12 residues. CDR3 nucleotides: TGTGCCAGCACCGAGGGGAACTATGGCTACACCTTC. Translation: CASTEGNYGYTF.